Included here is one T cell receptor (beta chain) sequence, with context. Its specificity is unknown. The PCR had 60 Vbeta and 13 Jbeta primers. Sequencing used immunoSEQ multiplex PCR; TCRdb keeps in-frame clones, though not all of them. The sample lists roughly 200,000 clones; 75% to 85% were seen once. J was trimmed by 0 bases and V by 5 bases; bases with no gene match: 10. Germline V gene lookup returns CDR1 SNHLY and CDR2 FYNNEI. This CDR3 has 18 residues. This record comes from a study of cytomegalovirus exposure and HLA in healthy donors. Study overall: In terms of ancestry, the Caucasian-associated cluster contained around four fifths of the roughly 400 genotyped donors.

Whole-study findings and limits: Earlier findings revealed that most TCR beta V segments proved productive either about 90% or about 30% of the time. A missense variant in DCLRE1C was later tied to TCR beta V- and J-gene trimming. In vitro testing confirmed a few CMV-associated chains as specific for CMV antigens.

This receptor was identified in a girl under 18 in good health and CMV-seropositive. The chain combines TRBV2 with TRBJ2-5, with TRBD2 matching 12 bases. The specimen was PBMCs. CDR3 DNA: TGTGCCAGCAGTACCCCGACTCTAGCGGGGGGGTACCAAGAGACCCAGTACTTC. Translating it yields CASSTPTLAGGYQETQYF. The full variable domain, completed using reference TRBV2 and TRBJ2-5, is EPEVTQTPSHQVTQMGQEVILRCVPISNHLYFYWYRQILGQKVEFLVSFYNNEISEKSEIFDDQFSVERPDGSNFTLKIRSTKLEDSAMYFCASSTPTLAGGYQETQYFGPGTRLLVL.